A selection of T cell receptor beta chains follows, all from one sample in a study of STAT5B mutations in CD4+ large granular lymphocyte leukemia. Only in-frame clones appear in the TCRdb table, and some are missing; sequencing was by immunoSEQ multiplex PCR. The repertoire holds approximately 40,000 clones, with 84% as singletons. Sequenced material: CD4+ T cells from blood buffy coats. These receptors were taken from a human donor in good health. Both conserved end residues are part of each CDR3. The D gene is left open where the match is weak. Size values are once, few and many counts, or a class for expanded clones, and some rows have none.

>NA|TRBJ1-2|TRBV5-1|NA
TGCGCCAGCAGCGTACAGGCCGCTGGCTATGGCTACACCTTC
CASSVQAAGYGYTF
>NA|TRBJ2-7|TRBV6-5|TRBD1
TGTGCCAGCAGTCGACAGGGAAACGAGCAGTACTTC
CASSRQGNEQYF
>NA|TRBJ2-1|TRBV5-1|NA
TGCGCCAGCAGCACCCCGCGAGACAATGAGCAGTTCTTC
CASSTPRDNEQFF
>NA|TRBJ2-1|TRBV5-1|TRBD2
TGCGCCAGCAGCTTTGGGAGGGTGGTACTCTCCTACAATGAGCAGTTCTTC
CASSFGRVVLSYNEQFF
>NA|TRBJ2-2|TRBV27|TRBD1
TGTGCCAGCAGTCCGGGGACAGGGGGTTCGAACACCGGGGAGCTGTTTTTT
CASSPGTGGSNTGELFF
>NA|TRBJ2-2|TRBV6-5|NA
TGTGCCAGCAGACGGGGTCCCTTTGGTTCCGGGGAGCTGTTTTTT
CASRRGPFGSGELFF
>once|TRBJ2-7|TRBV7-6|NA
TGTGCCAGCAGCTCGTTCGTAGGACGTGACGAGCAGTACTTC
CASSSFVGRDEQYF
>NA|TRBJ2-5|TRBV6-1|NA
TGTGCCAGCAGCGAAGGGGGCCAAGAGACCCAGTACTTC
CASSEGGQETQYF
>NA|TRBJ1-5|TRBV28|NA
TGTGCCAGCAGTTTAGGGAATCAGCCCCAGCATTTT
CASSLGNQPQHF
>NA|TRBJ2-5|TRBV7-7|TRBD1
TGTGCCAGCAGCGGAGGGACAGGGGGCAAGACCCAGTACTTC
CASSGGTGGKTQYF
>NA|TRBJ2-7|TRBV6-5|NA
TGTGCCAGCAGTTACTCGACTCCGGGCTCCTACGAGCAGTACTTC
CASSYSTPGSYEQYF
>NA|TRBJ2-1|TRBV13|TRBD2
TGTGCCAGCAGCTTCCGGACTAGCGGGAGGATCGTCAATGAGCAGTTCTTC
CASSFRTSGRIVNEQFF
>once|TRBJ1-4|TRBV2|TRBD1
TGTGCCAGCAGCTGGGGGACAGGGGGAAGGGAAAAACTGTTTTTT
CASSWGTGGREKLFF
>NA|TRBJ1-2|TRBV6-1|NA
TGTGCCAGCAGTGAAGCAGTCCGATTGACCTATGGCTACACCTTC
CASSEAVRLTYGYTF
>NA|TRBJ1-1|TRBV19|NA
TGTGCCAGTAGTACCCCGGTTCGGGCTGAAGCTTTCTTT
CASSTPVRAEAFF
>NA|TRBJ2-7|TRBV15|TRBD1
TGTGCCACCAGCAGGGGACAGGGGGGCGACGAGCAGTACTTC
CATSRGQGGDEQYF
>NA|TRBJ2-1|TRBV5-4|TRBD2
TGTGCCAGCAGCGCGGGGGGGCCGGTTCTCTACAATGAGCAGTTCTTC
CASSAGGPVLYNEQFF
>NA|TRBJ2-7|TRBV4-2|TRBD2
TGTGCCAGCAGCCTAGAGGCGGGAGGGCGGTACGAGCAGTACTTC
CASSLEAGGRYEQYF
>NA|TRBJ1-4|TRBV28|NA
TGTGCCAGCAGTTTTCAACTAGGAGCGGAAAAACTGTTTTTT
CASSFQLGAEKLFF
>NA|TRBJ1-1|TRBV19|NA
TGTGCCAGTAGTATAAGGCAGAACACTGAAGCTTTCTTT
CASSIRQNTEAFF
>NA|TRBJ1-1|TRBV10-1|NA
TGCGCCAGCAGTGAACAGGGTCTGAACACTGAAGCTTTCTTT
CASSEQGLNTEAFF
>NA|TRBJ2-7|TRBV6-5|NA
TGTGCCAGCAGTTACTCCGGGTCTCAACCCTACGAGCAGTACTTC
CASSYSGSQPYEQYF
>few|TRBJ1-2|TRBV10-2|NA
TGCGCCAGCAGTGCTATGGGGGCGGGTGGCTACACCTTC
CASSAMGAGGYTF
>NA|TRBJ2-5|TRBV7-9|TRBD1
TGTGCCAGCAGCTTAGGCGCAGGGGGCGGGGAGACCCAGTACTTC
CASSLGAGGGETQYF
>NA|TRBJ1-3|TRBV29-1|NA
TGCAGCGTAGGACAGTCTATAGGAAACACCATATATTTT
CSVGQSIGNTIYF
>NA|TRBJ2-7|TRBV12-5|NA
TGTGCTAGTGGTTTGACCTACGAGCAGTACTTC
CASGLTYEQYF
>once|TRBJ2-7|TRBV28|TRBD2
TGTGCCAGCAGTTCGTCCACCGGGTCTAGCGGGGTCTACGAGCAGTACTTC
CASSSSTGSSGVYEQYF